Sequencing of this TCR beta chain was carried out in a study of identical twins. Regarding the study as a whole: Insertions ran lower in abundant cord blood beta clonotypes, though not in memory repertoires.

TCRdb reprocessed the 5' RACE reads via MiXCR and lists one record per CDR3 protein. The sample holds fewer than 900,000 distinct CDR3 sequences, 21% seen once. Ten or more counts support this clonotype. Antigen: not known. These sequences were also reported in another study, on T cells expressing NK-cell markers.

The specimen was PBMCs. The sequence derives from a woman younger than 35 in good health.

The CDR3: CASSHEAGGRNEQFF. DNA for the CDR3: TGTGCCAGCAGTCACGAAGCGGGAGGACGCAATGAGCAGTTCTTC. The rearrangement links TRBV6-2 or TRBV6-3 to TRBJ2-1; 9 bases agree with TRBD2. V shed 5 bases, J shed 6 bases, and the junction held 8 bases outside the gene matches. The germline V gene has CDR1 MNHEY and CDR2 SVGEGT. The CDR3 sequence is 15 residues long.